These 28 T cell receptor beta chains share one sample of origin, sequenced in a study of blood T cell repertoires in COVID-19 (dated by TCRdb to the early 2020s). Libraries came from the immunoSEQ multiplex PCR assay. TCRdb took this table from immuneACCESS and kept in-frame rearrangements with V and J called. Such tables lack part of the clones; where checked against another copy, unresolved V genes explain under half of the gap, and the rest is unexplained. Here the sample has some 50,000 clones; 85% to 90% occur a single time. The ten largest clones add up to around 28% of the sample. The sample taken for sequencing was peripheral blood. These receptors all stem from a human donor in a cohort sampled during active COVID-19.

The rearrangement uses TRBV5-1 and TRBJ1-3; tentative D call: TRBD1 (6 bases). This CDR3 has 17 residues. Germline CDR1 SGHRS, CDR2 YFSETQ. V lost 3 bases and J 0 bases, leaving 16 bases between the germline ends. The CDR3 DNA reads as TGCGCCAGCAGCTATGGGCAGGGGTCGAGCTCTGGAAACACCATATATTTT. The encoded protein is CASSYGQGSSSGNTIYF. Full variable domain (remainder filled in from reference TRBV5-1 and TRBJ1-3): KAGVTQTPRYLIKTRGQQVTLSCSPISGHRSVSWYQQTPGQGLQFLFEYFSETQRNKGNFPGRFSGRQFSNSRSEMNVSTLELGDSALYLCASSYGQGSSSGNTIYFGEGSWLTVV.

The V gene is TRBV6-1, the J gene TRBJ1-5, with TRBD1 matching 7 bases. The germline V gene has CDR1 MNHNS and CDR2 SASEGT. The junction had 13 bases not matched to a gene; V was cut back by 4 bases and J by 4 bases. The CDR3 consists of 17 residues. In nucleotides, the CDR3 is TGTGCCAGCAGTGGACACCGAGGGACAGAACTTAATCAGCCCCAGCATTTT. It codes for CASSGHRGTELNQPQHF.

This clone was seen only once. This chain joins TRBV7-2 and TRBJ2-7; the D is unclear. Germline lookup yields CDR1 SGHTA and CDR2 FQGNSA. The ends were cut back, 7 bases at V and 9 bases at J, with 7 bases in the middle. This CDR3 region has 9 residues. CDR3 nucleotides: TGTGCCAGCACCCCTTGGCAGTACTTC. It specifies CASTPWQYF.

This clone was recorded only once. The chain carries TRBV19 and TRBJ1-6; 7 bases map to TRBD1. The CDR3 covers 15 residues. The germline gives CDR1 LNHDA, CDR2 SQIVND (reference sequence). The V gene end was trimmed by 3 bases and the J gene end by 7 bases; junction bases not matched to a gene: 6. The DNA of the CDR3 is TGTGCCAGTAGTATCCTGACAGGGAGCAATTCACCCCTCCACTTT. It is translated as CASSILTGSNSPLHF.

CDR3 loop: CASSQAPASSYEQYF. Here the CDR3 DNA reads TGTGCCAGCAGCCAAGCTCCCGCGAGCTCCTACGAGCAGTACTTC. The chain links TRBV3-1 (or the pseudogene TRBV3-2) to TRBJ2-7; D is unclear. Looked up from germline, CDR1 is LGHDT and CDR2 is YNNKEL (reference sequence). The V end was cut by 1 base, the J end by 0 bases, with 10 bases between. This CDR3 spans 15 amino acids.

This sequence joins TRBV5-1 and TRBJ2-2; 11 bases align to TRBD1. CDR1 and CDR2 (germline): SGHRS, YFSETQ. J lost 7 bases, V lost 5 bases, and 7 bases had no gene match. This CDR3 has 15 residues. The CDR3 DNA follows: TGCGCCAGCAGGGCCGGGACAGGGGGAGACGGGGAGCTGTTTTTT. It encodes CASRAGTGGDGELFF.

The count of this clone is one. J is TRBJ2-5 and V is TRBV19, with D maybe TRBD2 (5 bases). In germline, CDR1 is LNHDA, CDR2 SQIVND (reference sequence). Trimming took off 4 bases at V and 6 bases at J, with 15 bases between the two ends. The CDR3 is made up of 14 amino acids. The CDR3 spells CASSKASNIQTQYF. Written as DNA, the CDR3 is TGTGCCAGTAGTAAGGCTAGCAATATACAGACCCAGTACTTC. The whole variable domain, remainder taken from reference TRBV19 and TRBJ2-5, is DGGITQSPKYLFRKEGQNVTLSCEQNLNHDAMYWYRQDPGQGLRLIYYSQIVNDFQKGDIAEGYSVSREKKESFPLTVTSAQKNPTAFYLCASSKASNIQTQYFGPGTRLLVL.

CDR3 residues: CASSPRGGNQPQHF. CDR3 in DNA: TGTGCCAGCAGCCCCCGGGGGGGGAATCAGCCCCAGCATTTT. The gene calls are TRBV7-8 and TRBJ1-5, with D possibly being TRBD1 (5 bases). V was clipped by 5 bases and J by 4 bases, with 12 bases between them. Germline CDR1 is SGHVS and CDR2 is FQNEAQ. The CDR3 consists of 14 residues.

The sample holds a few counts of this clone. V gene TRBV5-6 combines with J gene TRBJ1-2; no clear D gene. The germline V gene has CDR1 SGHDT and CDR2 YYEEEE. The V end lost 4 bases, the J end lost 3 bases, and 19 bases lay between the germline ends. The CDR3 covers 16 residues. CDR3 protein: CASSLTASAAYYGYTF. The CDR3 DNA is TGTGCCAGCAGCCTCACGGCTAGCGCTGCGTACTATGGCTACACCTTC.

J is TRBJ2-7 and V is TRBV11-2; 8 nucleotides match TRBD2. Germline CDR1 and CDR2: SGHAT and FQNNGV. CDR3 length equals 15 residues. Losses at the gene ends were 4 bases for V and 5 bases for J; bases not matched to a gene: 10. The CDR3 DNA reads as TGTGCCAGCAGCTCCTATATTAGCGGGAAGGACGAGCAGTACTTC. This codes for CASSSYISGKDEQYF.

V is TRBV11-2 and J is TRBJ1-1, with D unclear. The CDR3 extends over 15 amino acids. Germline V gene data show CDR1 as SGHAT and CDR2 as FQNNGV. V was pared by 1 base and J by 1 base, with 10 bases between. The CDR3 reads CASSLGHRQNTEAFF. The CDR3 DNA reads TGTGCCAGCAGCTTAGGTCACAGACAGAACACTGAAGCTTTCTTT.

Here the CDR3 DNA reads TGTGCCAGCAGCCTAAAAGGGGGATACGGGGAGCAGTACTTC. It is translated as CASSLKGGYGEQYF. The chain carries TRBV7-8 and TRBJ2-7, with D possibly TRBD1 on 6 matching bases. CDR3 length equals 14 residues. V dropped 5 bases and J dropped 7 bases, with 18 bases sitting between them. Germline CDR1 and CDR2: SGHVS and FQNEAQ.

This sequence joins TRBV7-2 and TRBJ1-3; TRBD1 aligns across 10 bases. CDR3 size: 15 residues. Germline V gene sequence: CDR1 SGHTA, CDR2 FQGNSA. V lost 5 bases, J lost 4 bases, and 5 bases stayed unmatched. CDR3 coding DNA: TGTGCCAGCAGCAGCTGGACAGGGGGGGGAAACACCATATATTTT. This sequence encodes CASSSWTGGGNTIYF.

The genes are TRBV3-1 (or the pseudogene TRBV3-2) and TRBJ2-1, with TRBD2 matching 8 bases. The length of the CDR3 is 12 residues. Germline CDR1 is LGHDT and CDR2 is YNNKEL (reference sequence). J lost 9 bases, V lost 4 bases, and 2 bases had no gene match. As DNA, the CDR3 is TGTGCCAGCAGCCCGGGGGGGGGTGAGCAGTTCTTC. Translating it yields CASSPGGGEQFF.

This clone appeared a few times. The genes are TRBV2 and TRBJ1-1; 11 bases map to TRBD1. After removal of 7 bases from V and 2 bases from J, the junction contained 3 bases not matched to a gene. The CDR3 length is 14 residues. Germline V gene lookup returns CDR1 SNHLY and CDR2 FYNNEI. DNA of the CDR3: TGTGCCAGCAAACGGACAGGGGGCAACACTGAAGCTTTCTTT. This gives the protein CASKRTGGNTEAFF.

The chain combines TRBV27 with TRBJ1-6; D gene unclear. This CDR3 spans 12 amino acids. The germline gives CDR1 MNHEY, CDR2 SMNVEV (reference sequence). Trimming took 6 bases from V and 8 from J, leaving 8 bases between them. Written as DNA, the CDR3 is TGTGCCAGCAGCGCGGGTCATTCACCCCTCCACTTT. Residues: CASSAGHSPLHF.

The chain recombines TRBV27 with TRBJ2-2, with 7 bases identical to TRBD1. Germline CDR1 is MNHEY and CDR2 is SMNVEV (reference sequence). J lost 9 bases, V lost 5 bases, and 3 bases had no gene match. CDR3 length equals 12 residues. The CDR3 is CASSDRVRELFF. The DNA for the CDR3 is TGTGCCAGCAGTGACAGGGTTCGGGAGCTGTTTTTT.

This clone showed up just once. The V gene is TRBV9, the J gene TRBJ2-7, with D maybe TRBD2 (6 bases). Germline CDR1 and CDR2: SGDLS and YYNGEE. This CDR3 comprises 17 residues. Trimming pared 0 bases from V and 7 bases from J, leaving 23 bases between. CDR3 loop: CASSVGLDVRGSGEQYF. In DNA, the CDR3 is TGTGCCAGCAGCGTAGGGTTGGATGTGCGGGGATCGGGGGAGCAGTACTTC.

The genes are TRBV5-4 and TRBJ1-6; a weak D match, TRBD1 (6 bases). CDR1 is SGHNT and CDR2 is YYREEE in the germline V gene (reference sequence). Between the trimmed V and J ends, which lost 2 bases and 9 bases, there was a span of 9 bases. CDR3 size: 13 residues. The CDR3 here is CASSLTGSSPLHF. The CDR3 DNA reads as TGTGCCAGCAGCTTAACAGGGAGTTCACCCCTCCACTTT. Full variable domain (remainder filled in from reference TRBV5-4 and TRBJ1-6): ETGVTQSPTHLIKTRGQQVTLRCSSQSGHNTVSWYQQALGQGPQFIFQYYREEENGRGNFPPRFSGLQFPNYSSELNVNALELDDSALYLCASSLTGSSPLHFGNGTRLTVT.

This chain uses TRBV7-9 with TRBJ2-7; D may be TRBD1 (6 bases). This CDR3 is 13 amino acids long. Germline V CDR1 and CDR2: SEHNR, FQNEAQ (reference sequence). V lost 3 bases to trimming and J lost 3 bases, with 9 bases between them. CDR3 nucleotides: TGTGCCAGCAGCTTCCGGGACAACTACGAGCAGTACTTC. Protein: CASSFRDNYEQYF. Variable domain in full (rest from reference TRBV7-9 and TRBJ2-7): DTGVSQNPRHKITKRGQNVTFRCDPISEHNRLYWYRQTLGQGPEFLTYFQNEAQLEKSRLLSDRFSAERPKGSFSTLEIQRTEQGDSAMYLCASSFRDNYEQYFGPGTRLTVT.

The chain uses TRBV2 and TRBJ1-2, with 9 positions matching TRBD1. The CDR3 is made up of 14 amino acids. V lost 7 bases, J lost 4 bases, and 7 bases stayed unmatched. Germline V gives CDR1 SNHLY, CDR2 FYNNEI. CDR3 amino acids: CASTPGQGFYGYTF. The DNA for the CDR3 is TGTGCCAGCACCCCGGGACAGGGATTCTATGGCTACACCTTC.

V and J are TRBV7-8 and TRBJ2-1; tentative D call: TRBD2 (7 bases). V lost 5 bases, J lost 5 bases, and 16 bases lay in between. This CDR3 spans 15 amino acids. Germline CDR1 SGHVS, CDR2 FQNEAQ. The CDR3 region has the DNA TGTGCCAGCAGCCCCTTTCGGGGGGCTGACAATGAGCAGTTCTTC. Residues: CASSPFRGADNEQFF.

The V and J genes are TRBV7-9 and TRBJ1-2, with 7 bases that match TRBD1. The J segment lost 2 bases and the V segment lost 5 bases, leaving 5 bases of the junction unmatched. The germline CDR1 and CDR2 sequences are SEHNR and FQNEAQ (reference sequence). The CDR3 runs to 14 residues. CDR3 in DNA: TGTGCCAGCAGCCCCGGGGACAGAAACTATGGCTACACCTTC. This translates into CASSPGDRNYGYTF.

The rearrangement joins TRBV6-6 to TRBJ1-2; 7 bases are a match to TRBD1. The CDR3 length is 15 residues. J lost 1 base, V lost 6 bases, and 8 bases had no gene match. Germline CDR1 MNHNY, CDR2 SVGAGI (reference sequence). In DNA form, the CDR3 reads TGTGCCAGCAGCTCGACAGGGAGCCTTAACTATGGCTACACCTTC. Its protein is CASSSTGSLNYGYTF.

The gene calls are TRBV6-5 and TRBJ2-5, with TRBD2 identical over 7 bases. Germline trimming cut 5 bases from V and 2 bases from J; bases unmatched to any gene: 5. The germline gives CDR1 MNHEY, CDR2 SVGAGI. CDR3 size: 14 residues. The chain's CDR3 is CASSRSGLQETQYF. The CDR3 DNA reads TGTGCCAGCAGTCGTAGCGGGCTACAAGAGACCCAGTACTTC.

The V gene is TRBV6-5, the J gene TRBJ2-7; 9 positions match TRBD1. Germline loops: CDR1 MNHEY, CDR2 SVGAGI. V lost 0 bases to trimming and J lost 4 bases; unmatched junction nucleotides: 7. CDR3 length: 16 amino acids. The CDR3 sequence: CASSYSPGQGLYEQYF. The CDR3, as DNA: TGTGCCAGCAGTTACTCGCCGGGACAGGGTTTATACGAGCAGTACTTC.

This clone has more than one count but fewer than ten. V usage is TRBV2 and J usage is TRBJ2-7; 10 bases are a match to TRBD1. V was pared by 8 bases and J by 5 bases, with 6 bases of the junction left unmatched. CDR1 is SNHLY, CDR2 FYNNEI, per germline. This CDR3 comprises 13 residues. The CDR3 is CASEGQGGDEQYF. DNA of the CDR3: TGTGCCAGCGAAGGACAGGGGGGGGACGAGCAGTACTTC.

The chain couples TRBV10-3 to TRBJ2-1; D perhaps matches TRBD2 (6 bases). V was pared by 2 bases and J by 1 base, with 12 bases between. This CDR3 spans 16 amino acids. CDR1 is ENHRY and CDR2 is SYGVKD in the germline V gene. The chain's CDR3 is CAISEPTGLSYNEQFF. In nucleotides, the CDR3 is TGTGCCATCAGTGAGCCGACGGGACTGTCCTACAATGAGCAGTTCTTC.